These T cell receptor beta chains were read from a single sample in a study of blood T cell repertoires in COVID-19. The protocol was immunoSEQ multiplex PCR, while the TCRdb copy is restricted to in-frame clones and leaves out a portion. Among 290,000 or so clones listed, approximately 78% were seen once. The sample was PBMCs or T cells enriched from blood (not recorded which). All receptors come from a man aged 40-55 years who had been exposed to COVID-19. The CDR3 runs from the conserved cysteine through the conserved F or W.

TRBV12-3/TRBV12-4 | CASGGVGEQFF
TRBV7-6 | CASSLAHGGANVLTF
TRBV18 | CASSRDATGRQYF
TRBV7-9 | CASSLGGQLFF
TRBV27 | CASSPSLTGVNQPQHF
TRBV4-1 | CASSQVSRTSGDEQFF
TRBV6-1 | CASSEVRGGNTIYF
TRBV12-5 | CASGGRGNTIYF
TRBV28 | CASSLGGNSPLHF
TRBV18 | CASSPGQGLNYGYTF
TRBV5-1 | CASSPRPTDNSPLHF
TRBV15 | CATSRDLHGGTGEKLFF
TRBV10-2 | CASTGQGVGIGFIGGYTF
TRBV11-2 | CASSPRSNTEAFF
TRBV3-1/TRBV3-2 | CASSQLLGYTF
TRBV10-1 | CASSESYLRGGNEQYF
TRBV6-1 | CASSEGGLAGAGSYNEQFF
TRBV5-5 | CASSTEKDTQYF
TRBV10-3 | CAISGSGDGPQHF
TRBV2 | CASRKTSATDTQYF
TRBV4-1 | CASSQYGSGVDTEAFF
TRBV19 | CATSVREKLFF
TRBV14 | CASSQDLTGRSTDTQYF
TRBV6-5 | CASSTPSGLYTF
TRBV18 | CASSARPGETQYF
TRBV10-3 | CAISWTSGRTGELFF